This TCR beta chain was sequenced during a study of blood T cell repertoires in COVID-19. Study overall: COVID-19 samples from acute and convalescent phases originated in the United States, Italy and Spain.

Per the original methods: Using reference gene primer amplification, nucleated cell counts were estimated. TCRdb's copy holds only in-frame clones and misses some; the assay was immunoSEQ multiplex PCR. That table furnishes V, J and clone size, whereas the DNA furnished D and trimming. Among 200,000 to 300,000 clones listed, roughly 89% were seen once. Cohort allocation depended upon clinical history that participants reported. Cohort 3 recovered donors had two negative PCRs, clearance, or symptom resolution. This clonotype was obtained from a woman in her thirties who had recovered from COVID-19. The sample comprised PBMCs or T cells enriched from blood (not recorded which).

The CDR3 DNA sequence: TGTGCCAGCAGTCAACAGCTATATGGCTACACCTTC. Residues: CASSQQLYGYTF. This rearrangement joins TRBV28 to TRBJ1-2; D is undetermined. The germline gives CDR1 MDHEN, CDR2 SYDVKM. This CDR3 spans 12 amino acids. Trimming removed 5 bases at V and 5 bases at J, with 9 bases between.